A selection of T cell receptor beta chains follows, all from one sample in a study of cytomegalovirus exposure and HLA in healthy donors. Clones were read by immunoSEQ multiplex PCR, and TCRdb kept only the in-frame ones, dropping some. The sample consists of some 200,000 clones, approximately 67% of them appearing once. Source material: PBMCs. The source is a man aged 40-49 years in good health and CMV-seronegative. CDR3s include the opening cysteine and the closing phenylalanine or tryptophan. The D gene is left open where the match is weak. Size is omitted from some rows. Given values are once, few, many or a class for expanded clones.

TRBJ1-3 TRBD1 . TRBV25-1 CASSPPGQVSLGNTIYF TGTGCCAGCAGCCCCCCGGGACAGGTCTCCCTAGGAAACACCATATATTTT
TRBJ2-1 . . TRBV10-1 CASSENRAQGANEQFF TGCGCCAGCAGTGAGAACCGCGCACAGGGAGCGAATGAGCAGTTCTTC
TRBJ1-4 . . TRBV5-8 CASSFTGGANEKLFF TGTGCCAGCAGCTTTACGGGGGGAGCTAATGAAAAACTGTTTTTT
TRBJ2-3 TRBD2 few TRBV4-1 CASSQVPSGGFPDTQYF TGCGCCAGCAGCCAAGTCCCTAGCGGGGGGTTCCCAGATACGCAGTATTTT
TRBJ2-5 TRBD1 . TRBV5-1 CASSLGQANQETQYF TGCGCCAGCAGCTTAGGACAGGCAAACCAAGAGACCCAGTACTTC
TRBJ1-6 TRBD1 . TRBV6-5 CASTQGQYNSPLHF TGTGCCAGCACCCAGGGACAGTATAATTCACCCCTCCACTTT
TRBJ2-5 TRBD2 . TRBV30 CAWSVGDYGLQETQYF TGTGCCTGGAGTGTAGGGGACTACGGATTACAAGAGACCCAGTACTTC
TRBJ1-4 TRBD1 . TRBV4-3 CASSQTGQGVGEKLFF TGCGCCAGCAGCCAAACGGGACAGGGGGTAGGCGAAAAACTGTTTTTT
TRBJ1-2 TRBD1 . TRBV6-1 CASRVTGVRYGYTF TGTGCCAGCAGGGTAACAGGGGTGAGATATGGCTACACCTTC
TRBJ2-1 . . TRBV18 CASSPQHAYNEQFF TGTGCCAGCTCACCACAACACGCCTACAATGAGCAGTTCTTC
TRBJ2-3 TRBD1 few TRBV29-1 CSVEYTGGILGTDTQYF TGCAGCGTTGAGTACACAGGGGGGATTTTGGGCACAGATACGCAGTATTTT
TRBJ1-5 . . TRBV5-1 CASSLEGDSNQPQHF TGCGCCAGCAGCTTGGAGGGGGATAGCAATCAGCCCCAGCATTTT
TRBJ2-7 TRBD1 . TRBV2 CASKSGRDRVHEQYF TGTGCCAGCAAATCTGGCCGGGACAGGGTTCACGAGCAGTACTTC
TRBJ2-6 . . TRBV15 CATSTSWSRGASGANVLTF TGTGCCACCAGCACCTCCTGGTCAAGGGGCGCTTCTGGGGCCAACGTCCTGACTTTC
TRBJ1-1 . few TRBV28 CASSSNRGYTEAFF TGTGCCAGCAGTTCCAACCGAGGGTACACTGAAGCTTTCTTT
TRBJ1-2 TRBD1 few TRBV18 CASSPGTGLTYGYTF TGTGCCAGCTCCCCCGGGACAGGGTTGACCTATGGCTACACCTTC
TRBJ2-5 . . TRBV13 CATGKGETQYF TGTGCCACGGGGAAGGGCGAGACCCAGTACTTC
TRBJ1-6 TRBD1 . TRBV5-4 CASSLTGDYNSPLHF TGTGCCAGCAGCTTGACAGGGGACTATAATTCACCCCTCCACTTT
TRBJ1-2 TRBD1 . TRBV7-8 CASSLAVQGTGYGYTF TGTGCCAGCAGCTTAGCTGTCCAGGGGACAGGATATGGCTACACCTTC
TRBJ2-3 TRBD1 few TRBV5-1 CASSLALGTGGGDTQYF TGCGCCAGCAGCTTGGCCCTAGGGACAGGGGGGGGAGATACGCAGTATTTT
TRBJ2-7 TRBD1 . TRBV5-1 CASSLGTGYAYEQYF TGCGCCAGCAGCTTGGGGACAGGGTATGCGTACGAGCAGTACTTC
TRBJ2-2 . once TRBV9 CASSPTGSPNTGELFF TGTGCCAGCAGCCCGACCGGGTCACCGAACACCGGGGAGCTGTTTTTT
TRBJ2-7 . few TRBV18 CASSPLAGTYEQYF TGTGCCAGCTCACCACTTGCGGGGACGTACGAGCAGTACTTC
TRBJ2-1 TRBD2 . TRBV6-1 CASSEFATSGAYNEQFF TGTGCCAGCAGTGAATTCGCGACTAGCGGGGCCTACAATGAGCAGTTCTTC
TRBJ2-7 . once TRBV5-1 CASSSGDVAGGLYF TGCGCCAGCAGCTCTGGGGACGTGGCAGGGGGACTGTACTTC
TRBJ1-1 TRBD1 . TRBV5-8 CASSSPGQGARGEAFF TGTGCCAGCAGCTCCCCGGGACAGGGGGCGCGCGGTGAAGCTTTCTTT
TRBJ2-5 . . TRBV28 CASSFPQETQYF TGTGCCAGCAGTTTCCCTCAAGAGACCCAGTACTTC
TRBJ2-3 TRBD1 . TRBV7-2 CASSQDRVRRDTQYF TGTGCCAGCAGCCAAGACAGGGTTCGTCGAGATACGCAGTATTTT
TRBJ2-5 TRBD2 . TRBV29-1 CSAGGGKETQYF TGCAGCGCCGGGGGGGGGAAAGAGACCCAGTACTTC
TRBJ1-4 TRBD1 . TRBV7-9 CASSTRDRRNEKLFF TGTGCCAGCAGCACGCGGGACAGGAGAAATGAAAAACTGTTTTTT
TRBJ2-5 . . TRBV6-1 CASRREPYQETQYF TGTGCCAGCAGACGTGAGCCGTACCAAGAGACCCAGTACTTC
TRBJ1-1 TRBD1 few TRBV18 CASSPGTGMNTEAFF TGTGCCAGCTCACCCGGGACAGGGATGAACACTGAAGCTTTCTTT
TRBJ2-3 . . TRBV5-1 CASSSEKSTDTQYF TGCGCCAGCAGCTCTGAGAAGAGCACAGATACGCAGTATTTT
TRBJ2-7 . . TRBV7-6 CASSPPQGFAPYEQYF TGTGCCAGCAGCCCTCCCCAGGGGTTTGCCCCCTACGAGCAGTACTTC
TRBJ2-7 . . TRBV11-1 CASSLSRSSYEQYF TGTGCCAGCAGCCTTTCCAGGTCTTCCTACGAGCAGTACTTC
TRBJ2-1 TRBD1 . TRBV6-1 CASNTGTGYYNEQFF TGTGCCAGCAACACCGGGACAGGGTATTACAATGAGCAGTTCTTC
TRBJ2-1 TRBD1 . TRBV7-6 CASSRGQGGYNEQFF TGTGCCAGCAGCCGGGGACAGGGCGGGTACAATGAGCAGTTCTTC
TRBJ1-3 . . TRBV15 CATSRELRAGNTIYF TGTGCCACCAGCAGAGAACTGAGGGCTGGAAACACCATATATTTT
TRBJ1-5 . . TRBV19 CASSRTGTNQPQHF TGTGCCAGTAGTAGAACAGGTACCAATCAGCCCCAGCATTTT
TRBJ2-5 . . TRBV21-1 CASSKGTGIITETQYF TGTGCCAGCAGCAAGGGGACAGGGATCATCACAGAGACCCAGTACTTC
TRBJ2-5 . few TRBV2 CASKAGPGETQYF TGTGCCAGCAAGGCGGGCCCGGGGGAGACCCAGTACTTC
TRBJ2-1 TRBD2 few TRBV4-3 CASSQDRTSGTYNEQFF TGCGCCAGCAGCCAAGACCGGACTAGCGGGACCTACAATGAGCAGTTCTTC
TRBJ1-6 TRBD1 . TRBV19 CASSGETGDSPLHF TGTGCCAGTAGTGGCGAGACAGGGGATTCACCCCTCCACTTT
TRBJ2-3 . . TRBV4-1 CASSPLPEDTQYF TGCGCCAGCAGCCCCCTGCCAGAAGATACGCAGTATTTT
TRBJ2-5 . . TRBV9 CASSAVAATIQETQYF TGTGCCAGCAGCGCGGTAGCGGCAACTATTCAAGAGACCCAGTACTTC
TRBJ2-7 . few TRBV15 CATSRDRGYEQYF TGTGCCACCAGCAGAGACAGGGGCTACGAGCAGTACTTC
TRBJ2-2 TRBD1 . TRBV19 CASSIPGQGFVGFNTGELFF TGTGCCAGTAGTATTCCGGGACAGGGGTTCGTCGGGTTTAACACCGGGGAGCTGTTTTTT
TRBJ2-7 . . TRBV2 CASSERPGTYEQYF TGTGCCAGCAGTGAACGTCCAGGTACCTACGAGCAGTACTTC
TRBJ1-4 . . TRBV12-5 CASGLSPKQPTLATNEKLFF TGTGCTAGTGGTTTATCGCCGAAACAGCCGACCCTTGCAACTAATGAAAAACTGTTTTTT
TRBJ2-7 . . TRBV13 CASSSQGGFYEQYF TGTGCCAGCAGCTCGCAGGGGGGTTTCTACGAGCAGTACTTC
TRBJ1-4 . few TRBV7-9 CSSSLDGGNEKLFF TGTTCCAGCAGCTTAGATGGGGGGAATGAAAAACTGTTTTTT
TRBJ1-1 . . TRBV6-5 CASSATGTAEAFF TGTGCCAGCAGTGCAACAGGGACGGCTGAAGCTTTCTTT
TRBJ2-7 . . TRBV7-2 CASSFQGSGNMYF TGTGCCAGCAGCTTCCAGGGGAGCGGGAACATGTACTTC
TRBJ2-7 . . TRBV28 CASSQEGPGVRSYEQYF TGTGCCAGCAGCCAGGAGGGTCCGGGGGTCCGCTCCTACGAGCAGTACTTC
TRBJ2-7 . . TRBV29-1 CSVQTVSYEQYF TGCAGCGTCCAGACAGTCTCCTACGAGCAGTACTTC
TRBJ2-7 TRBD2 few TRBV6-5 CASALGGSTHEQYF TGTGCCAGCGCTCTTGGCGGGAGCACCCACGAGCAGTACTTC
TRBJ1-6 . . TRBV6-1 CASSEATPAPTRVSPLHF TGTGCCAGCAGTGAAGCGACCCCCGCACCAACCCGGGTATCACCCCTCCACTTT